The 17 T cell receptor beta chains reported below all come from one sample, sequenced in a study of shared clonotypes between healthy human individuals. Only in-frame clones appear in the TCRdb table, and some are missing; sequencing was by immunoSEQ multiplex PCR. The repertoire holds a few hundred thousand clones, roughly 79% seen once, with more than 10% in the top ten. Sequences were obtained from PBMCs. The receptors stem from a woman aged 35 to 49 in good health. Some clones in this sample may be carry-over from other donors' samples.

The V gene is TRBV4-2, the J gene TRBJ2-7, with 12 bases aligning to TRBD2. The germline V gene encodes CDR1 LGHNA and CDR2 YNFKEQ. This CDR3 is built from 16 residues. The ends lost 1 base at V and 0 bases at J; junction bases unmatched: 1. CDR3 loop: CASSQGTSGDSYEQYF. Written as DNA, the CDR3 is TGTGCCAGCAGCCAAGGGACTAGCGGGGACTCCTACGAGCAGTACTTC.

V usage is TRBV29-1 and J usage is TRBJ2-7, with D perhaps TRBD2 (5 bases). Trimming took off 7 bases at V and 0 bases at J, with 13 bases between the two ends. Germline V gene lookup returns CDR1 SQVTM and CDR2 ANQGSEA. This CDR3 is built from 13 residues. The CDR3 sequence: CSAGAGHSYEQYF. Here the CDR3 DNA reads TGCAGCGCTGGCGCGGGCCACTCCTACGAGCAGTACTTC.

V and J are TRBV30 and TRBJ2-1; 14 bases are a match to TRBD2. In germline, CDR1 is GTSNPN, CDR2 SVGIG (reference sequence). Trimming cost V 2 bases and J 10 bases; bases outside gene matches: 4. The CDR3 runs 14 residues. The CDR3 region is CAWSTGLAGVEQFF. The CDR3 nucleotides are TGTGCCTGGAGTACGGGACTAGCGGGAGTGGAGCAGTTCTTC.

The chain has TRBV2 and TRBJ2-2, with 8 bases identical to TRBD2. Trimming at V came to 5 bases and at J to 7 bases, leaving 6 bases not matched to a gene. The CDR3 covers 14 residues. From germline, CDR1 is SNHLY and CDR2 FYNNEI. The CDR3 sequence: CASSLAGRVGELFF. The CDR3, as DNA: TGTGCCAGCAGTTTAGCGGGAAGGGTCGGGGAGCTGTTTTTT.

The chain has TRBV7-2 and TRBJ1-2, with 8 bases matching TRBD1. CDR1 SGHTA and CDR2 FQGNSA come from the germline V gene. The V segment lost 5 bases and the J segment 6 bases; nucleotides outside the gene matches: 8. The CDR3 totals 14 residues. CDR3 region: CASSKTGEVDGYTF. The CDR3 DNA sequence: TGTGCCAGCAGCAAGACAGGGGAAGTGGATGGCTACACCTTC.

This chain joins TRBV15 and TRBJ1-4; D uncertain. Germline loops: CDR1 LNHNV, CDR2 YYDKDF (reference sequence). V lost 0 bases to trimming and J lost 4 bases, with 12 bases between them. CDR3 length: 16 amino acids. CDR3 region: CATSRDPRQVNEKLFF. CDR3 bases: TGTGCCACCAGCAGAGATCCCAGACAAGTTAATGAAAAACTGTTTTTT.

The sample holds one count of this clone. The rearrangement uses TRBV5-1 and TRBJ2-3, with TRBD2 matching over 7 bases. The CDR3 consists of 15 residues. Germline lookup yields CDR1 SGHRS and CDR2 YFSETQ. Unmatched junction bases numbered 8, after V lost 4 bases and J lost 3 bases. The CDR3 nucleotides read TGCGCCAGCAGCCCTCTTGCGGGAGAGACAGATACGCAGTATTTT. Its protein product is CASSPLAGETDTQYF.

CDR3 amino acids: CASSYATGNLYEQYF. CDR3 nucleotide sequence: TGTGCCAGCAGCTACGCGACAGGGAATCTCTACGAGCAGTACTTC. This chain uses TRBV7-2 with TRBJ2-7; 7 bases agree with TRBD1. The length of the CDR3 is 15 residues. Per the germline V gene, CDR1 is SGHTA and CDR2 is FQGNSA. Germline trimming cut 4 bases from V and 3 bases from J; bases unmatched to any gene: 9.

This chain uses TRBV7-7 with TRBJ2-7; tentatively, D is TRBD1 (5 bases). V lost 5 bases and J 4 bases, leaving 12 bases between the germline ends. The germline CDR1 and CDR2 sequences are SSHAT and FNYEAQ (reference sequence). CDR3 size: 13 residues. The DNA for the CDR3 is TGTGCCAGCAGCCCGCCGGACACTTACGAGCAGTACTTC. As protein: CASSPPDTYEQYF.

With respect to this clone: A far larger clone is one nucleotide away, so this likely arose from a read error. The sample holds other DNA sequences that translate to the same CDR3. The J gene is TRBJ1-1, the V gene TRBV7-9, with D uncertain. Germline V gene sequence: CDR1 SEHNR, CDR2 FQNEAQ (reference sequence). CDR3 size: 14 residues. The CDR3 here is CASSLAGSHTEAFF. CDR3 coding DNA: TGTGCCAGCAGCTTAGCGGGCAGCCACACTGAGGCTTTCTTT.

The chain links TRBV7-6 to TRBJ2-7; no firm D call. Trimming stripped 6 bases from V and 3 bases from J, with 9 bases between. CDR1 is SGHVS and CDR2 is FNYEAQ in the germline V gene. This CDR3 region has 12 residues. The CDR3 protein is CASRGYGYEQYF. The CDR3 nucleotides read TGTGCCAGCAGGGGGTACGGCTACGAGCAGTACTTC.

This clone was seen ten or more times. This chain connects TRBV25-1 to TRBJ2-7; 9 nucleotides align to TRBD2. V dropped 3 bases and J dropped 1; count of bases not matched to a gene: 7. This CDR3 is built from 16 residues. Germline assignment: CDR1 MGHDK and CDR2 SYGVNS. This CDR3 reads CASSDKGSGSSYEQYF. CDR3 in DNA: TGTGCCAGCAGTGACAAGGGTAGCGGGAGTTCCTACGAGCAGTACTTC.

This chain joins TRBV10-3 and TRBJ2-1; 7 positions agree with TRBD2. Germline CDR1 ENHRY, CDR2 SYGVKD. V was pared by 7 bases and J by 0 bases, with 12 bases of the junction left unmatched. The CDR3 is 17 residues long. CDR3 amino acids: CAINTAGSLTSYNEQFF. As DNA, the CDR3 is TGTGCCATCAATACAGCGGGGTCCCTCACCTCCTACAATGAGCAGTTCTTC.

V gene TRBV2 combines with J gene TRBJ2-3; TRBD1 is a possible D gene (5 bases). With 7 bases removed from V and 11 bases from J, the gap between germline ends came to 25 bases. CDR3 length: 15 amino acids. Per the germline V gene, CDR1 is SNHLY and CDR2 is FYNNEI. The CDR3 sequence is CASMINRLTNEMQYF. DNA of the CDR3: TGTGCCAGCATGATTAACAGGCTCACAAACGAAATGCAGTATTTT.

The gene calls are TRBV11-2 and TRBJ1-4, with TRBD1 identical over 8 bases. CDR1 SGHAT and CDR2 FQNNGV come from the germline V gene. The CDR3 covers 16 residues. The junction had 7 bases not matched to a gene; V was cut back by 1 base and J by 6 bases. The CDR3 loop reads CASSLGTGGPYEKLFF. For the CDR3, the DNA is TGTGCCAGCAGCTTAGGCACAGGGGGGCCCTATGAAAAACTGTTTTTT.

This chain joins TRBV9 and TRBJ2-1; TRBD2 aligns across 11 bases. Losses at the gene ends were 4 bases for V and 6 bases for J; bases not matched to a gene: 6. CDR1 and CDR2 from the germline V gene are SGDLS and YYNGEE. The CDR3 totals 15 residues. The DNA for the CDR3 is TGTGCCAGCAGCTCGCTAGCGGGAGGTGGCAATGAGCAGTTCTTC. Protein: CASSSLAGGGNEQFF.

This rearrangement joins TRBV5-4 to TRBJ2-7; 7 positions match TRBD2. Trimming at V came to 0 bases and at J to 7 bases, leaving 4 bases not matched to a gene. Germline CDR1 SGHNT, CDR2 YYREEE (reference sequence). CDR3 length: 13 residues. The CDR3 here is CASSLGAAGEQYF. The DNA for the CDR3 is TGTGCCAGCAGCTTGGGGGCAGCGGGGGAGCAGTACTTC. Combining the CDR3 with reference TRBV5-4 and TRBJ2-7 gives the whole variable domain ETGVTQSPTHLIKTRGQQVTLRCSSQSGHNTVSWYQQALGQGPQFIFQYYREEENGRGNFPPRFSGLQFPNYSSELNVNALELDDSALYLCASSLGAAGEQYFGPGTRLTVT.